These 32 T cell receptor beta chains were sequenced from one sample in a study of blood T cells in healthy people across ages. A second PCR, run for about 7 to 11 cycles, used a sample-barcoded 5' primer plus a J-beta primer mix. TCRdb reanalysed the 5' RACE reads using MiXCR and keeps one entry per CDR3 protein. The sample has some 900,000 distinct CDR3 sequences, roughly 43% seen once. The sample consisted of blood. The receptors originated from a man aged 30-40 years in good health.

Comment on this clonotype: An end of the junction does not agree with germline; a read error may underlie this. The chain links TRBV6-1 to TRBJ1-2; D is uncertain. Germline V CDR1 and CDR2: MNHNS, SASEGT. This CDR3 contains 13 residues. CDR3 bases: TGTGCCAGTCGGGCGGCCGTGGATAGTGGCTGCACCTTC. This translates into CASRAAVDSGCTF.

V gene TRBV12-2 combines with J gene TRBJ2-3; the listed D gene, TRBD1, was not tested against the DNA. TRBV12-2 is a pseudogene locus. The CDR3 sequence is 16 residues long. CDR3 residues: CASRSYGRGITDTQYF. The CDR3 DNA sequence: TGTGCAAGTCGCTCGTACGGGCGGGGGATCACAGATACGCAGTATTTT.

About this clonotype itself: A read error is possible here, since a much larger clone lies one base away. The rearrangement links TRBV7-6 to TRBJ2-7; 14 bases fit TRBD2. The germline V gene encodes CDR1 SGHVS and CDR2 FNYEAQ. The CDR3 is 16 residues long. Trimming at V came to 5 bases and at J to 7 bases, leaving 10 bases not matched to a gene. CDR3 in amino acids: CASSPTSGGVDNEQYF. The CDR3 DNA follows: TGTGCCAGCAGCCCGACTAGCGGGGGGGTAGACAATGAGCAGTACTTC.

V is TRBV3-1 and J is TRBJ2-1, with D maybe TRBD1 (5 bases). CDR3 size: 14 residues. Germline-derived CDR1 and CDR2 are LGHDT and YNNKEL (reference sequence). V lost 4 bases, J lost 5 bases, and 12 bases lay in between. The CDR3: CASSPYDSDNEQFF. CDR3 sequence (DNA): TGTGCCAGCAGCCCGTACGACAGTGACAATGAGCAGTTCTTC.

The chain links TRBV4-2 to TRBJ2-1; 9 positions match TRBD1. Germline V gene data show CDR1 as LGHNA and CDR2 as YNFKEQ. CDR3 size: 16 residues. The V segment lost 6 bases and the J segment 2 bases; nucleotides outside the gene matches: 8. The CDR3 region has the DNA TGTGCCAGCAGACCCACGGACAGGGGAACCTACAATGAGCAGTTCTTC. Its translation is CASRPTDRGTYNEQFF.

Here the CDR3 reads CSARVLAGGPSTDTQYF. The DNA for the CDR3 is TGCAGTGCTAGAGTCCTAGCGGGGGGGCCAAGCACAGATACGCAGTATTTT. The chain employs TRBV20-1 and TRBJ2-3; 12 bases line up with TRBD2. V dropped 1 base and J dropped 0; count of bases not matched to a gene: 5. This CDR3 region has 17 residues. Germline V gene sequence: CDR1 DFQATT, CDR2 SNEGSKA (reference sequence).

With respect to this clonotype: One junction end disagrees with the germline gene, perhaps due to a read error. The DNA for the CDR3 is TGTGCCAGCAGCTTATCGGAGGGACAGGGGGCCTCCACCCTTTACGAGCAGTACTTC. This codes for CASSLSEGQGASTLYEQYF. The chain combines TRBV27 with TRBJ2-7, with 12 bases fitting TRBD1. Germline V CDR1 and CDR2: MNHEY, SMNVEV (reference sequence). The CDR3 is 19 residues long.

CDR3 nucleotide sequence: TGTGCCAGCAGTTACGGAGGGGAAGAGACCGGGGAGCTGTTTTTT. Amino acids: CASSYGGEETGELFF. The rearrangement links TRBV6-2 or TRBV6-3 to TRBJ2-2, with TRBD2 as a possible D gene (6 bases). CDR3 length: 15 residues. Germline CDR1 and CDR2: MNHEY and SVGEGT. Trimming removed 2 bases at V and 5 bases at J, with 12 bases between.

The chain combines TRBV14 with TRBJ2-3; no clear D gene. This CDR3 spans 15 amino acids. Germline CDR1 and CDR2: SGHDN and FVKESK. V lost 4 bases and J lost 4, with 15 bases in between. In DNA, the CDR3 is TGTGCCAGCAGCCCTTACCCACCGGGCGCAGATACGCAGTATTTT. Its translation: CASSPYPPGADTQYF.

This clonotype turned up a few times. This chain links TRBV7-2 with TRBJ2-7; no clear D. The DNA end lines up better with TRBJ2-5; the J call may be wrong. Germline assignment: CDR1 SGHTA and CDR2 FQGNSA. This CDR3 has 13 residues. The CDR3 sequence: CASSLVPGETQYF. The CDR3, as DNA: TGTGCCAGCAGCTTAGTTCCGGGAGAGACCCAGTACTTC.

The chain employs TRBV6-1 and TRBJ1-6; D remains ambiguous. With 2 bases removed from V and 10 bases from J, the gap between germline ends came to 6 bases. The CDR3 is made up of 12 amino acids. Germline V gives CDR1 MNHNS, CDR2 SASEGT. The CDR3 sequence is CASSEPGSPLHF. The DNA for the CDR3 is TGTGCCAGCAGTGAACCGGGGTCACCCCTCCACTTT.

The chain employs TRBV25-1 and TRBJ2-3; 9 positions match TRBD2. With 3 bases clipped from V and 2 bases from J, the junction kept 6 bases outside the gene matches. The CDR3 totals 16 residues. Germline assignment: CDR1 MGHDK and CDR2 SYGVNS. CDR3 nucleotides: TGTGCCAGCAGTGATCCACCTAGCGGGGACACAGATACGCAGTATTTT. Translated: CASSDPPSGDTDTQYF.

The chain recombines TRBV12-3 or TRBV12-4 with TRBJ2-5; TRBD1 aligns across 9 bases. This CDR3 has 14 amino acids. The trim removed 5 bases at V and 5 bases at J, leaving 6 bases unmatched. The CDR3 region is CASSLGTGTETQYF. Here the CDR3 DNA reads TGTGCCAGCAGTCTCGGGACAGGGACGGAGACCCAGTACTTC.

The chain joins TRBV18 to TRBJ2-7; D is possibly TRBD1 or TRBD2 (7 bases each). The germline gives CDR1 KGHSH, CDR2 LQKENI. Trimming removed 3 bases at V and 2 bases at J, with 17 bases between. The CDR3 runs to 16 residues. Here the CDR3 reads CASSPLLGGGPYEQYF. The CDR3 nucleotides are TGTGCCAGCTCACCCCTCTTGGGAGGGGGCCCCTACGAGCAGTACTTC.

The chain carries TRBV4-3 and TRBJ2-3; TRBD2 matches 8 bases. Trimming cost V 4 bases and J 4 bases; bases outside gene matches: 10. The CDR3 runs 16 residues. Germline CDR1 reads LGHNA; CDR2 reads YSLEER. CDR3: CASSPYLAGESDTQYF. The CDR3 DNA is TGCGCCAGCAGCCCGTACCTAGCGGGTGAGTCAGATACGCAGTATTTT.

This clonotype was recorded only once. This CDR3 is CASSSSGLAGAKQFF. In DNA, the CDR3 is TGTGCCAGCAGTTCATCCGGACTAGCGGGAGCGAAGCAGTTCTTC. The V gene is TRBV28, the J gene TRBJ2-1, with 13 bases lining up with TRBD2. This CDR3 region has 15 residues. Trimming removed 4 bases from V and 11 bases from J; junction bases left unmatched: 8. Germline V lookup: CDR1 MDHEN, CDR2 SYDVKM.

In this sample, this clonotype turned up a few times. This chain joins TRBV29-1 and TRBJ1-1; D not resolved. Germline CDR1 reads SQVTM; CDR2 reads ANQGSEA. This CDR3 region has 12 residues. V gave up 6 bases and J gave up 6 bases, with 14 bases separating them. CDR3 in amino acids: CSVGPDRAEAFF. The CDR3 DNA sequence: TGCAGCGTCGGGCCGGATAGGGCTGAAGCTTTCTTT.

V and J are TRBV6-2 or TRBV6-3 and TRBJ1-5; D unclear. Germline V gives CDR1 MNHEY, CDR2 SVGEGT. The CDR3 spans 17 residues. Deletions cut 0 bases from V and 4 bases from J, with 16 bases between. CDR3 sequence reads: CASSYSIGYSDNQPQHF. The CDR3 DNA sequence: TGTGCCAGCAGTTACTCGATAGGTTACAGCGATAATCAGCCCCAGCATTTT.

The V call is TRBV7-6, the J call TRBJ2-5; a weak D match, TRBD1 (5 bases). Trimming removed 4 bases at V and 4 bases at J, with 13 bases between. Germline V gene sequence: CDR1 SGHVS, CDR2 FNYEAQ. The CDR3 is 14 amino acids. In DNA, the CDR3 is TGTGCCAGCAGCTCGGACCAGGGTCGAGAGACCCAGTACTTC. This gives the protein CASSSDQGRETQYF. The full variable domain, completed using reference TRBV7-6 and TRBJ2-5, is GAGVSQSPRYKVTKRGQDVALRCDPISGHVSLYWYRQALGQGPEFLTYFNYEAQQDKSGLPNDRFSAERPEGSISTLTIQRTEQRDSAMYRCASSSDQGRETQYFGPGTRLLVL.

This clonotype was detected a few times. The chain uses TRBV29-1 and TRBJ2-3; no clear D. The CDR3 sequence is 12 residues long. Trimming took 5 bases from V and 6 from J, leaving 12 bases between them. Germline CDR1 and CDR2: SQVTM and ANQGSEA. CDR3 sequence reads: CSVRSRTDTQYF. The CDR3 coding sequence is TGCAGCGTTCGGTCTCGGACGGATACGCAGTATTTT.

The chain is built from TRBV29-1 and TRBJ2-3; the D is unclear. In germline, CDR1 is SQVTM, CDR2 ANQGSEA. Trimming shortened V by 3 bases and J by 5 bases, and 9 bases separated the two germline ends. CDR3 length: 12 residues. The CDR3, as DNA: TGCAGCGTTGAGATAGTGGGAGATACGCAGTATTTT. Translating gives CSVEIVGDTQYF.

The gene calls are TRBV24-1 and TRBJ2-1; 9 nucleotides line up with TRBD1. This CDR3 region has 14 residues. The germline V gene has CDR1 KGHDR and CDR2 SFDVKD. Trimming took 7 bases from V and 4 from J; bases not matched to a gene: 4. CDR3 sequence (DNA): TGTGCCACCAGGGGGACAGGGACGTACAATGAGCAGTTCTTC. Protein product: CATRGTGTYNEQFF.

The rearrangement uses TRBV7-2 and TRBJ1-2, with D unclear. V lost 1 base and J 1 base, leaving 13 bases between the germline ends. This CDR3 has 16 residues. From germline, CDR1 is SGHTA and CDR2 FQGNSA. The DNA for the CDR3 is TGTGCCAGCAGCTTAGGGGGATCGCGGAATAACTATGGCTACACCTTC. Protein sequence: CASSLGGSRNNYGYTF.

V gene TRBV13 combines with J gene TRBJ2-3; D ambiguous. The CDR3 runs to 13 residues. Germline V CDR1 and CDR2: PRHDT, FYEKMQ (reference sequence). Trimming pared 5 bases from V and 0 bases from J, leaving 6 bases between. The chain's CDR3 is CASSRRSTDTQYF. The CDR3 nucleotides are TGTGCCAGCAGCCGTCGGAGCACAGATACGCAGTATTTT.

The chain employs TRBV7-9 and TRBJ1-5; D uncertain. The germline V gene encodes CDR1 SEHNR and CDR2 FQNEAQ (reference sequence). The CDR3 runs 12 residues. V lost 5 bases to trimming and J lost 5 bases, with 7 bases between them. The CDR3, as DNA: TGTGCCAGCAGCGTACTAGATCAGCCCCAGCATTTT. It specifies CASSVLDQPQHF.

The chain employs TRBV14 and TRBJ2-7; 9 nucleotides align to TRBD2. CDR3 length equals 16 residues. J was trimmed by 0 bases and V by 4 bases; bases with no gene match: 7. Germline CDR1 SGHDN, CDR2 FVKESK. CDR3 protein: CASSPLAGATSYEQYF. DNA of the CDR3: TGTGCCAGCAGCCCCTTAGCGGGGGCGACCTCCTACGAGCAGTACTTC.

The sample holds a few counts of this clonotype. This chain connects TRBV3-1 to TRBJ1-1; a possible D gene is TRBD1 (6 bases). There are 15 residues in the CDR3. Germline values: CDR1 LGHDT, CDR2 YNNKEL (reference sequence). The ends were cut back, 1 base at V and 5 bases at J, with 14 bases in the middle. CDR3 region: CASSQVGGGGTEAFF. For the CDR3, the DNA is TGTGCCAGCAGCCAAGTGGGAGGGGGGGGGACTGAAGCTTTCTTT.

The gene calls are TRBV6-5 and TRBJ2-7, with D maybe TRBD1 (5 bases). The CDR3 totals 13 residues. Germline CDR1 reads MNHEY; CDR2 reads SVGAGI. The V end was cut by 5 bases, the J end by 0 bases, with 8 bases between. The chain's CDR3 is CASSDQGSYEQYF. DNA of the CDR3: TGTGCCAGCAGTGACCAGGGCTCCTACGAGCAGTACTTC.

This clonotype was seen a few times. The chain recombines TRBV7-3 with TRBJ2-6, with 10 bases lining up with TRBD1. In germline, CDR1 is SGHTA, CDR2 FQGTGA. The CDR3 spans 19 residues. V shed 3 bases and J 0 bases; nucleotides not matched to a gene: 8. CDR3: CASSFSGTGVPSGANVLTF. The DNA for the CDR3 is TGTGCCAGCAGCTTTTCCGGGACAGGGGTCCCCTCTGGGGCCAACGTCCTGACTTTC.

This rearrangement joins TRBV24-1 to TRBJ2-1; D is undetermined. CDR1 is KGHDR and CDR2 is SFDVKD in the germline V gene. Deletions cut 9 bases from V and 3 bases from J, with 5 bases between. This CDR3 region has 11 residues. This CDR3 is CATSGYNEQFF. DNA of the CDR3: TGTGCCACCTCGGGCTACAATGAGCAGTTCTTC.

This clonotype was observed once. This chain joins TRBV6-5 and TRBJ2-7; 7 bases match TRBD1. V gave up 6 bases and J gave up 5 bases; unmatched junction bases: 7. The CDR3 covers 13 residues. Germline V gene sequence: CDR1 MNHEY, CDR2 SVGAGI. The DNA for the CDR3 is TGTGCCAGCAGCCGACAGGGCTTCGACGAGCAGTACTTC. This encodes CASSRQGFDEQYF.

The genes are TRBV29-1 and TRBJ1-1, with a tentative D call TRBD1 (6 bases). The CDR3 runs to 13 residues. Germline V gene data show CDR1 as SQVTM and CDR2 as ANQGSEA. Trimming shortened V by 5 bases and J by 4 bases, and 14 bases separated the two germline ends. CDR3 amino acids: CSVSGTRGTEAFF. DNA of the CDR3: TGCAGCGTTTCCGGGACAAGAGGCACTGAAGCTTTCTTT.